Listed here are 32 T cell receptor beta chains from one sample, sequenced in a study of Ad26.COV2.S vaccination and SARS-CoV-2 variants. Sample treatment: 15 to 20 received Ad26.COV2.S at low or high dose, single or two shots; about five received placebo; per-sample allocation not given. Collection of samples fell on day 63 after the first vaccine or placebo injection. Sequencing used immunoSEQ multiplex PCR; TCRdb keeps in-frame clones, though not all of them. The table shows over 400,000 clones, with approximately 92% occurring only once. Sequenced here: peripheral blood, sampled in a trial of Ad26.COV2.S vaccine versus placebo. The receptor set was obtained from a person aged 18-60 years who received the Ad26.COV2.S COVID-19 vaccine or a placebo.

This chain connects TRBV5-1 to TRBJ2-1; 8 bases are shared with TRBD1. The CDR3 totals 14 residues. Germline loops: CDR1 SGHRS, CDR2 YFSETQ. V trimming: 4 bases; J trimming: 8 bases; junction bases outside the gene matches: 8. The CDR3 coding sequence is TGCGCCAGCAGCCTCGGACAGGGAATGGATGAGCAGTTCTTC. It specifies CASSLGQGMDEQFF. The full variable domain, rest sourced from reference TRBV5-1 and TRBJ2-1, is KAGVTQTPRYLIKTRGQQVTLSCSPISGHRSVSWYQQTPGQGLQFLFEYFSETQRNKGNFPGRFSGRQFSNSRSEMNVSTLELGDSALYLCASSLGQGMDEQFFGPGTRLTVL.

The chain recombines TRBV24-1 with TRBJ2-3; D is uncertain. This CDR3 has 13 residues. V was shortened by 7 bases and J by 2 bases, with 9 bases between the two germline ends. Per the germline V gene, CDR1 is KGHDR and CDR2 is SFDVKD. The CDR3: CATRGGSTDTQYF. The DNA for the CDR3 is TGTGCCACCAGGGGCGGATCCACAGATACGCAGTATTTT.

Here the CDR3 DNA reads TGCGCCAGCAATACTGGTGGCTACACCTTC. Its translation is CASNTGGYTF. The gene calls are TRBV4-3 and TRBJ1-2; D not resolved. Per germline, CDR1 LGHNA and CDR2 YSLEER. Trimming took off 7 bases at V and 7 bases at J, with 7 bases between the two ends. This CDR3 spans 10 amino acids.

This sequence joins TRBV11-2 and TRBJ2-2, with TRBD1 matching 7 bases. Germline V gene lookup returns CDR1 SGHAT and CDR2 FQNNGV. This CDR3 contains 14 residues. V trimming: 5 bases; J trimming: 0 bases; junction bases outside the gene matches: 0. The CDR3 reads CASSQGANTGELFF. The CDR3 DNA reads TGTGCCAGCAGCCAGGGGGCGAACACCGGGGAGCTGTTTTTT.

The chain uses TRBV2 and TRBJ2-1; no firm D call. Germline CDR1 reads SNHLY; CDR2 reads FYNNEI. CDR3 length: 14 amino acids. Trimming stripped 8 bases from V and 7 bases from J, with 18 bases between. The CDR3 is CASPLWKKRNEQFF. The CDR3 DNA follows: TGTGCCAGCCCACTGTGGAAGAAAAGGAATGAGCAGTTCTTC.

This sequence joins TRBV6-5 and TRBJ2-5; 11 bases line up with TRBD2. Germline-derived CDR1 and CDR2 are MNHEY and SVGAGI. V lost 5 bases and J lost 4; bases outside the gene matches: 6. The CDR3 spans 15 residues. The CDR3 loop is CASSLRTSGGETQYF. CDR3 DNA: TGTGCCAGCAGTCTACGAACTAGCGGGGGAGAGACCCAGTACTTC.

The CDR3 sequence: CAISEYVGRKPGELFF. Written as DNA, the CDR3 is TGTGCCATCAGTGAGTACGTCGGCCGGAAGCCCGGGGAGCTGTTTTTT. The chain uses TRBV10-3 and TRBJ2-2; no definite D call. V was cut by 1 base and J by 6 bases, with 15 bases left in between. Looked up from germline, CDR1 is ENHRY and CDR2 is SYGVKD. The CDR3 extends over 16 amino acids.

The J gene is TRBJ1-2, the V gene TRBV6-2 or TRBV6-3, with TRBD1 matching 9 bases. Per germline, CDR1 MNHEY and CDR2 SVGEGT. Trimming removed 6 bases from V and 5 bases from J; junction bases left unmatched: 7. This CDR3 has 14 residues. In DNA, the CDR3 is TGTGCCAGCAGCTCCGGGACAGGGAGGTATGGCTACACCTTC. Its translation is CASSSGTGRYGYTF.

This rearrangement joins TRBV27 to TRBJ2-3; D is possibly TRBD2 (5 bases). The V end was cut by 5 bases, the J end by 2 bases, with 11 bases between. Germline-derived CDR1 and CDR2 are MNHEY and SMNVEV (reference sequence). This CDR3 spans 14 amino acids. CDR3 residues: CASSDTGYTDTQYF. The DNA for the CDR3 is TGTGCCAGCAGTGATACGGGGTACACAGATACGCAGTATTTT.

V gene TRBV7-9 combines with J gene TRBJ1-6; D is perhaps TRBD1 (6 bases). Trimming cost V 6 bases and J 15 bases, with 18 bases left between them. This CDR3 comprises 13 residues. Germline values: CDR1 SEHNR, CDR2 FQNEAQ (reference sequence). As DNA, the CDR3 is TGTGCCAGCAGAGAAGGACAGACTACGCTCCTCCACTTT. Protein product: CASREGQTTLLHF.

The chain joins TRBV24-1 to TRBJ2-3; D is unclear. Germline V CDR1 and CDR2: KGHDR, SFDVKD. This CDR3 contains 14 residues. The V and J ends lost 9 bases and 1 base respectively, with 13 bases between them. The CDR3: CATAVGSGTDTQYF. CDR3 sequence (DNA): TGTGCCACCGCAGTAGGGTCCGGCACAGATACGCAGTATTTT.

V usage is TRBV6-2 or TRBV6-3 and J usage is TRBJ2-3, with D possibly being TRBD1 (7 bases). Trimming stripped 2 bases from V and 7 bases from J, with 19 bases between. The CDR3 loop spans 16 amino acids. CDR1 is MNHEY and CDR2 is SVGEGT in the germline V gene. The CDR3 is CASSYVGRDSGHTQYF. CDR3 in DNA: TGTGCCAGCAGTTACGTTGGGCGGGACAGCGGGCATACGCAGTATTTT.

The sample holds one count of this clone. V and J are TRBV30 and TRBJ1-5; 7 bases fit TRBD1. The CDR3 contains 13 residues. V was clipped by 3 bases and J by 7 bases; unmatched bases: 6. In germline, CDR1 is GTSNPN, CDR2 SVGIG (reference sequence). CDR3 DNA sequence: TGTGCCTGGAGCGACAGGGTCGGGCAGCCCCAGCATTTT. This encodes CAWSDRVGQPQHF.

This clone occurred a few times. The chain employs TRBV3-1 (or the pseudogene TRBV3-2) and TRBJ2-2; 8 nucleotides line up with TRBD1. Germline loops: CDR1 LGHDT, CDR2 YNNKEL (reference sequence). The CDR3 has 17 amino acids. Germline trimming cut 2 bases from V and 0 bases from J; bases unmatched to any gene: 5. CDR3 nucleotide sequence: TGTGCCAGCAGCCAAAGGCTCAGGGGGCCGAACACCGGGGAGCTGTTTTTT. Residues: CASSQRLRGPNTGELFF.

The chain employs TRBV27 and TRBJ2-1, with D hard to call. Germline assignment: CDR1 MNHEY and CDR2 SMNVEV (reference sequence). The CDR3 has 16 residues. Trimming took off 3 bases at V and 2 bases at J, with 14 bases between the two ends. The CDR3 DNA follows: TGTGCCAGCAGTTTTTTAGCAATCGGCCCCTACAATGAGCAGTTCTTC. Translating it yields CASSFLAIGPYNEQFF.

The chain couples TRBV7-6 to TRBJ1-4; D not certain. V was shortened by 3 bases and J by 3 bases, with 11 bases between the two germline ends. Germline-derived CDR1 and CDR2 are SGHVS and FNYEAQ. CDR3 size: 15 residues. The CDR3 bases are TGTGCCAGCAGCTTTGGGAGGTCGGCTAATGAAAAACTGTTTTTT. Encoded protein: CASSFGRSANEKLFF. Supplemented by reference TRBV7-6 and TRBJ1-4, the full variable domain reads GAGVSQSPRYKVTKRGQDVALRCDPISGHVSLYWYRQALGQGPEFLTYFNYEAQQDKSGLPNDRFSAERPEGSISTLTIQRTEQRDSAMYRCASSFGRSANEKLFFGSGTQLSVL.

The V gene is TRBV5-4, the J gene TRBJ1-2; the match to TRBD1 covers 8 bases. Germline lookup yields CDR1 SGHNT and CDR2 YYREEE (reference sequence). The CDR3 is 16 amino acids. Trimming at V came to 2 bases and at J to 6 bases, leaving 12 bases not matched to a gene. In nucleotides, the CDR3 is TGTGCCAGCAGCTTTTGGGGAGGCAGGGGGCTAGATGGCTACACCTTC. This encodes CASSFWGGRGLDGYTF. Together with reference TRBV5-4 and TRBJ1-2, the CDR3 gives the full variable domain: ETGVTQSPTHLIKTRGQQVTLRCSSQSGHNTVSWYQQALGQGPQFIFQYYREEENGRGNFPPRFSGLQFPNYSSELNVNALELDDSALYLCASSFWGGRGLDGYTFGSGTRLTVV.

The chain links TRBV7-8 to TRBJ1-5, with D possibly TRBD1 on 5 matching bases. Germline CDR1 SGHVS, CDR2 FQNEAQ. Trimming removed 4 bases at V and 2 bases at J, with 21 bases between. The CDR3 extends over 18 amino acids. CDR3 sequence (DNA): TGTGCCAGCAGCTCCCTTAGTGGGGGTTCTCTTGGCAATCAGCCCCAGCATTTT. Protein: CASSSLSGGSLGNQPQHF.

The chain links TRBV6-1 to TRBJ1-2, with TRBD1 matching 7 bases. The CDR3 has 13 amino acids. Trimming removed 6 bases from V and 4 bases from J; junction bases left unmatched: 5. The germline V gene has CDR1 MNHNS and CDR2 SASEGT. This CDR3 is CASSTGVGYGYTF. The CDR3 DNA follows: TGTGCCAGCAGCACAGGGGTCGGCTATGGCTACACCTTC.

The count of this clone is one. The CDR3, as DNA: TGTGCCAGCAGCTTGTGGACAGGGAGCACAGATACGCAGTATTTT. Its protein is CASSLWTGSTDTQYF. The chain couples TRBV5-5 to TRBJ2-3; 8 bases align to TRBD1. This CDR3 has 15 amino acids. Germline CDR1 is SGHKS and CDR2 is YYEKEE (reference sequence). The V segment lost 1 base and the J segment 0 bases; nucleotides outside the gene matches: 1.

The chain employs TRBV29-1 and TRBJ2-5; 10 bases are a match to TRBD1. Germline V gene lookup returns CDR1 SQVTM and CDR2 ANQGSEA. CDR3 size: 13 residues. V was pared by 5 bases and J by 5 bases, with 5 bases of the junction left unmatched. The CDR3 sequence is CSVRTGGQETQYF. The CDR3 DNA sequence: TGCAGCGTTCGGACAGGGGGTCAGGAGACCCAGTACTTC. Complete variable domain (other parts from reference TRBV29-1 and TRBJ2-5): SAVISQKPSRDICQRGTSLTIQCQVDSQVTMMFWYRQQPGQSLTLIATANQGSEATYESGFVIDKFPISRPNLTFSTLTVSNMSPEDSSIYLCSVRTGGQETQYFGPGTRLLVL.

The chain couples TRBV4-3 to TRBJ1-1; maybe TRBD1 (6 bases). With 1 base removed from V and 7 bases from J, the gap between germline ends came to 25 bases. Germline CDR1 reads LGHNA; CDR2 reads YSLEER. The CDR3 extends over 18 amino acids. CDR3 nucleotide sequence: TGCGCCAGCAGCCAAGTTTTTTCGGGGGAATACAGGGTTGTTGAAGCTTTCTTT. Its translation: CASSQVFSGEYRVVEAFF.

The chain has TRBV7-2 and TRBJ2-7, with D perhaps matching TRBD2 (7 bases). From germline, CDR1 is SGHTA and CDR2 FQGNSA. V was clipped by 5 bases and J by 3 bases, with 23 bases between them. The CDR3 is 17 amino acids. This chain's CDR3 is CASSPSGAQGTIYEQYF. CDR3 in DNA: TGTGCCAGCAGCCCATCGGGGGCGCAGGGGACTATCTACGAGCAGTACTTC.

CDR3 sequence: CASSPPADNYGYTF. CDR3 DNA: TGTGCCAGCTCACCTCCCGCAGATAACTATGGCTACACCTTC. The chain uses TRBV18 and TRBJ1-2; D ambiguous. The CDR3 runs 14 residues. The V gene's germline CDR1 is KGHSH and CDR2 LQKENI. The V and J ends lost 3 bases and 1 base respectively, with 9 bases between them. Complete variable domain (other parts from reference TRBV18 and TRBJ1-2): NAGVMQNPRHLVRRRGQEARLRCSPMKGHSHVYWYRQLPEEGLKFMVYLQKENIIDESGMPKERFSAEFPKEGPSILRIQQVVRGDSAAYFCASSPPADNYGYTFGSGTRLTVV.

The genes are TRBV7-9 and TRBJ1-1; D not certain. CDR1 is SEHNR, CDR2 FQNEAQ, per germline (reference sequence). CDR3 length: 13 residues. The germline V and J ends were trimmed by 5 bases and 1 base, with 8 bases remaining between them. The CDR3 region has the DNA TGTGCCAGCAGCCCCAGGCAGAACACTGAAGCTTTCTTT. Amino acids: CASSPRQNTEAFF.

The chain links TRBV3-1 (or the pseudogene TRBV3-2) to TRBJ2-2; D is possibly TRBD1 (6 bases). Trimming shortened V by 0 bases and J by 5 bases, and 7 bases separated the two germline ends. The germline CDR1 and CDR2 sequences are LGHDT and YNNKEL (reference sequence). The CDR3 is made up of 14 amino acids. The CDR3 DNA is TGTGCCAGCAGCCAAGAGAGGGGGACCGGGGAGCTGTTTTTT. It encodes CASSQERGTGELFF.

The chain combines TRBV28 with TRBJ2-7, with 11 bases fitting TRBD1. Trimming cost V 3 bases and J 5 bases; bases outside gene matches: 9. Germline V gene sequence: CDR1 MDHEN, CDR2 SYDVKM. The CDR3 is made up of 16 amino acids. Here the CDR3 DNA reads TGTGCCAGCAGTTTGGGACAGGGGGTGTCTTGGGACGAGCAGTACTTC. Translated: CASSLGQGVSWDEQYF.

The V and J genes are TRBV29-1 and TRBJ2-7; 14 positions agree with TRBD2. Germline values: CDR1 SQVTM, CDR2 ANQGSEA. Losses at the gene ends were 2 bases for V and 0 bases for J; bases not matched to a gene: 12. The CDR3 spans 19 residues. The CDR3 loop reads CSVELTGTSGGPSSYEQYF. The CDR3 DNA follows: TGCAGCGTTGAACTAACCGGGACTAGCGGGGGCCCGAGCTCCTACGAGCAGTACTTC.

This clone has only one observation. The chain has TRBV10-3 and TRBJ1-2; 10 bases match TRBD1. The V and J ends lost 2 bases and 6 bases, in that order; junction bases with no gene match: 3. The length of the CDR3 is 14 residues. Germline CDR1 and CDR2: ENHRY and SYGVKD. The CDR3 DNA sequence: TGTGCCATCAGTGAGCCGACAGGGGGCGATGGCTACACCTTC. Translated, it gives CAISEPTGGDGYTF.

The CDR3 DNA follows: TGTGCCACCAGCAGAGGCGGGGGGGCCTTTCTTGAGCAGTTCTTC. It specifies CATSRGGGAFLEQFF. The rearrangement links TRBV15 to TRBJ2-1; TRBD2 aligns across 9 bases. Germline-derived CDR1 and CDR2 are LNHNV and YYDKDF (reference sequence). V shed 1 base, J shed 9 bases, and the junction held 7 bases outside the gene matches. The CDR3 extends over 15 amino acids.

V gene TRBV7-9 combines with J gene TRBJ1-2, with D possibly TRBD1 on 5 matching bases. This CDR3 has 18 amino acids. Germline lookup yields CDR1 SEHNR and CDR2 FQNEAQ (reference sequence). Between the trimmed V and J ends, which lost 4 bases and 5 bases, there was a span of 26 bases. The CDR3 loop reads CASSSGGTGYGTTYGYTF. CDR3 nucleotide sequence: TGTGCCAGCAGCTCAGGAGGAACAGGTTACGGTACTACTTATGGCTACACCTTC.

The chain recombines TRBV6-5 with TRBJ2-7; maybe TRBD1 (6 bases). CDR1 is MNHEY and CDR2 is SVGAGI in the germline V gene. With 4 bases removed from V and 5 bases from J, the gap between germline ends came to 15 bases. The CDR3 length is 14 residues. DNA for the CDR3: TGTGCCAGCAGTTCGTGGGGGCGTATCAACGAGCAGTACTTC. As protein: CASSSWGRINEQYF.